The 26 T cell receptor beta chains listed next were all sequenced from one sample in a study of blood T cell repertoires in COVID-19 (dated by TCRdb to about 2020). The library was produced with the immunoSEQ multiplex PCR assay. In TCRdb, the immuneACCESS table is reduced to in-frame sequences with V and J assigned. These tables do not hold every clone; where another copy was compared, an unresolved V gene accounts for under half, and the others remain unexplained. The sample table contains 86,000 or so clones; only one count was recorded for 91% of them. 1.5% to 2% of the sample goes to the ten largest clones. Sequencing input: peripheral blood. All receptors come from a woman aged 45-65 years in a cohort sampled during active COVID-19.

The chain links TRBV11-3 to TRBJ2-7, with 8 bases matching TRBD1. V shed 4 bases, J shed 2 bases, and the junction held 10 bases outside the gene matches. CDR3 length: 16 amino acids. Germline V lookup: CDR1 SGHNT, CDR2 YENEEA. The CDR3 bases are TGTGCCAGCAGCTCGATGACAGGGGCCTCGACCTACGAGCAGTACTTC. Translated, it gives CASSSMTGASTYEQYF.

The chain is built from TRBV7-9 and TRBJ1-1; 7 bases are shared with TRBD1. Germline CDR1 SEHNR, CDR2 FQNEAQ (reference sequence). The CDR3 covers 15 residues. Trimming at V came to 1 base and at J to 4 bases, leaving 6 bases not matched to a gene. This CDR3 reads CASSLGGQGGTEAFF. The CDR3 DNA reads as TGTGCCAGCAGCTTAGGAGGGCAGGGGGGCACTGAAGCTTTCTTT. The complete variable domain, with remaining parts taken from reference TRBV7-9 and TRBJ1-1, reads DTGVSQNPRHKITKRGQNVTFRCDPISEHNRLYWYRQTLGQGPEFLTYFQNEAQLEKSRLLSDRFSAERPKGSFSTLEIQRTEQGDSAMYLCASSLGGQGGTEAFFGQGTRLTVV.

The chain uses TRBV12-3 or TRBV12-4 and TRBJ1-5, with no clear D. V dropped 1 base and J dropped 7 bases, with 8 bases sitting between them. This CDR3 is built from 13 residues. The CDR3 region has the DNA TGTGCCAGCAGTTTAGACGACTGGCAGCCCCAGCATTTT. This sequence encodes CASSLDDWQPQHF.

The chain employs TRBV5-6 and TRBJ1-5; possible D gene TRBD1, 6 bases. The CDR3 length is 17 residues. With 5 bases removed from V and 5 bases from J, the gap between germline ends came to 23 bases. Germline values: CDR1 SGHDT, CDR2 YYEEEE. This CDR3 is CASSSRRGGDPYQPQHF. CDR3 DNA sequence: TGTGCCAGCAGTTCTAGAAGGGGGGGGGACCCTTATCAGCCCCAGCATTTT.

The chain recombines TRBV2 with TRBJ2-2; D perhaps matches TRBD1 (6 bases). The germline V and J ends were trimmed by 6 bases and 1 base, with 9 bases remaining between them. Germline assignment: CDR1 SNHLY and CDR2 FYNNEI. CDR3 size: 14 residues. The CDR3 DNA sequence: TGTGCCAGCAGCGTGGACAGGAACACCGGGGAGCTGTTTTTT. Amino acid sequence: CASSVDRNTGELFF. Variable domain in full (rest from reference TRBV2 and TRBJ2-2): EPEVTQTPSHQVTQMGQEVILRCVPISNHLYFYWYRQILGQKVEFLVSFYNNEISEKSEIFDDQFSVERPDGSNFTLKIRSTKLEDSAMYFCASSVDRNTGELFFGEGSRLTVL.

The CDR3 DNA sequence: TGCGCCAGCAGCTTGGAAGGATACTACTACGAGCAGTACTTC. Translating it yields CASSLEGYYYEQYF. This chain joins TRBV5-1 and TRBJ2-7; D is unclear. Trimming left V 0 bases short and J 3 bases short, with 10 bases between. The CDR3 totals 14 residues. The germline gives CDR1 SGHRS, CDR2 YFSETQ. The whole variable domain, filled in from reference TRBV5-1 and TRBJ2-7, reads KAGVTQTPRYLIKTRGQQVTLSCSPISGHRSVSWYQQTPGQGLQFLFEYFSETQRNKGNFPGRFSGRQFSNSRSEMNVSTLELGDSALYLCASSLEGYYYEQYFGPGTRLTVT.

The J gene is TRBJ2-1, the V gene TRBV5-4; D is unclear. V dropped 2 bases and J dropped 7 bases, with 7 bases sitting between them. Germline V gene sequence: CDR1 SGHNT, CDR2 YYREEE (reference sequence). This CDR3 contains 12 residues. The CDR3 protein is CASSLSENEQFF. DNA for the CDR3: TGTGCCAGCAGCTTAAGTGAGAATGAGCAGTTCTTC.

The chain links TRBV4-1 to TRBJ2-5, with 7 bases fitting TRBD1. The length of the CDR3 is 16 residues. Germline V gives CDR1 MGHRA, CDR2 YSYEKL. V gave up 0 bases and J gave up 1 base; unmatched junction bases: 5. The CDR3 bases are TGCGCCAGCAGCCAAGATGGGGGACAGCGCCAAGAGACCCAGTACTTC. Amino acid sequence: CASSQDGGQRQETQYF.

The chain is built from TRBV18 and TRBJ2-5, with D tentatively TRBD2 (6 bases). This CDR3 spans 15 amino acids. Germline loops: CDR1 KGHSH, CDR2 LQKENI. V was pared by 0 bases and J by 9 bases, with 17 bases between. CDR3 DNA sequence: TGTGCCAGCTCACCACCGGCCCCCAGCCGCGGGGCCCAGTACTTC. It codes for CASSPPAPSRGAQYF.

The chain has TRBV5-1 and TRBJ2-1; TRBD2 matches 15 bases. The CDR3 length is 16 residues. The germline CDR1 and CDR2 sequences are SGHRS and YFSETQ. Trimming cost V 4 bases and J 7 bases; bases outside gene matches: 6. The CDR3 loop reads CASSQTGLAGGNEQFF. DNA for the CDR3: TGCGCCAGCAGCCAAACGGGACTAGCGGGGGGTAATGAGCAGTTCTTC. Filled out from reference TRBV5-1 and TRBJ2-1, the complete variable domain reads KAGVTQTPRYLIKTRGQQVTLSCSPISGHRSVSWYQQTPGQGLQFLFEYFSETQRNKGNFPGRFSGRQFSNSRSEMNVSTLELGDSALYLCASSQTGLAGGNEQFFGPGTRLTVL.

The chain is built from TRBV5-6 and TRBJ1-1, with 8 nucleotides matching TRBD1. V was pared by 2 bases and J by 9 bases, with 3 bases of the junction left unmatched. Germline CDR1 reads SGHDT; CDR2 reads YYEEEE. The CDR3 covers 12 residues. Written as DNA, the CDR3 is TGTGCCAGCAGCTTTACAGGGGGAAAAGCTTTCTTT. Protein product: CASSFTGGKAFF.

The chain employs TRBV5-1 and TRBJ1-4, with unresolved D. Trimming took 0 bases from V and 13 from J, leaving 16 bases between them. Per the germline V gene, CDR1 is SGHRS and CDR2 is YFSETQ. The CDR3 covers 14 residues. Here the CDR3 DNA reads TGCGCCAGCAGCTTGGGGCAAGAGGCCAAGCCACTGTTTTTT. Translation gives CASSLGQEAKPLFF.

CDR3 DNA: TGTGCCAGCAGCGTAGGACGGGAGAACACTGAAGCTTTCTTT. Encoded protein: CASSVGRENTEAFF. The chain links TRBV9 to TRBJ1-1; D unresolved. The CDR3 runs to 14 residues. Germline-derived CDR1 and CDR2 are SGDLS and YYNGEE. V lost 0 bases and J lost 1, with 7 bases in between. The complete variable domain, with remaining parts taken from reference TRBV9 and TRBJ1-1, reads DSGVTQTPKHLITATGQRVTLRCSPRSGDLSVYWYQQSLDQGLQFLIQYYNGEERAKGNILERFSAQQFPDLHSELNLSSLELGDSALYFCASSVGRENTEAFFGQGTRLTVV.

The V and J genes are TRBV2 and TRBJ2-7; TRBD1 matches 10 bases. V lost 6 bases, J lost 0 bases, and 8 bases stayed unmatched. Looked up from germline, CDR1 is SNHLY and CDR2 is FYNNEI. The CDR3 sequence is 16 residues long. CDR3 sequence reads: CASRHRTGGNSYEQYF. The CDR3 nucleotides are TGTGCCAGCAGACATAGGACAGGGGGTAACTCCTACGAGCAGTACTTC.

The chain has TRBV27 and TRBJ1-2, with D possibly TRBD1 on 5 matching bases. Germline values: CDR1 MNHEY, CDR2 SMNVEV (reference sequence). This CDR3 contains 13 residues. Trimming took off 0 bases at V and 8 bases at J, with 10 bases between the two ends. The CDR3 protein is CASSLSGGSGYTF. The CDR3 region has the DNA TGTGCCAGCAGTTTATCGGGGGGGAGCGGCTACACCTTC.

The chain employs TRBV7-8 and TRBJ2-7, with 8 bases matching TRBD1. V was clipped by 3 bases and J by 2 bases; unmatched bases: 3. In germline, CDR1 is SGHVS, CDR2 FQNEAQ. CDR3 length: 14 residues. CDR3 nucleotide sequence: TGTGCCAGCAGCTTCGGGGGACAGGCCTACGAGCAGTACTTC. It translates to CASSFGGQAYEQYF.

The genes are TRBV2 and TRBJ2-5, with 9 bases fitting TRBD1. V lost 6 bases, J lost 4 bases, and 0 bases stayed unmatched. The V gene's germline CDR1 is SNHLY and CDR2 FYNNEI. This CDR3 has 12 residues. As DNA, the CDR3 is TGTGCCAGCAGGGACAGGGGAGAGACCCAGTACTTC. Protein sequence: CASRDRGETQYF.

This CDR3 reads CATSNPGLAGYEQFF. In DNA form, the CDR3 reads TGTGCCACCAGCAATCCGGGACTAGCGGGGTATGAGCAGTTCTTC. This rearrangement joins TRBV15 to TRBJ2-1; 13 bases fit TRBD2. Germline V gene sequence: CDR1 LNHNV, CDR2 YYDKDF (reference sequence). This CDR3 has 15 amino acids. Unmatched junction bases numbered 5, after V lost 4 bases and J lost 8 bases.

Points on this clone: The junction departs from germline at one end; a sequencing error may be responsible. The J gene is TRBJ2-7, the V gene TRBV6-1; TRBD1 might be the D (6 bases). Germline CDR1 is MNHNS and CDR2 is SASEGT. This CDR3 comprises 18 residues. CDR3 DNA sequence: TGTGCCAGCAGTGTACAGGGCCAGCGCATGGGTGTGCTTTACGTGCAGTACTTC. It encodes CASSVQGQRMGVLYVQYF.

The rearrangement joins TRBV19 to TRBJ2-1; weak D call: TRBD1 (5 bases). V was cut by 9 bases and J by 12 bases, with 21 bases left in between. The CDR3 covers 13 residues. Germline V gene sequence: CDR1 LNHDA, CDR2 SQIVND (reference sequence). CDR3 region: CASRLPAGSRQFF. CDR3 sequence (DNA): TGTGCCAGCCGTCTCCCCGCAGGGTCACGGCAGTTCTTC.

V is TRBV2 and J is TRBJ2-7; D is uncertain. This CDR3 is built from 12 residues. CDR1 and CDR2 from the germline V gene are SNHLY and FYNNEI. Trimming removed 4 bases from V and 1 base from J, with 5 bases in between. CDR3 nucleotides: TGTGCCAGCAGTGTTTTATCCTACGAGCAGTACTTC. This sequence encodes CASSVLSYEQYF. The full variable domain, in which reference TRBV2 and TRBJ2-7 provide the parts outside the CDR3, is EPEVTQTPSHQVTQMGQEVILRCVPISNHLYFYWYRQILGQKVEFLVSFYNNEISEKSEIFDDQFSVERPDGSNFTLKIRSTKLEDSAMYFCASSVLSYEQYFGPGTRLTVT.

The chain employs TRBV12-3 or TRBV12-4 and TRBJ2-3; weak D call: TRBD1 (5 bases). Between the trimmed V and J ends, which lost 6 bases and 5 bases, there was a span of 9 bases. CDR3 length equals 12 residues. CDR3 nucleotide sequence: TGTGCCAGCAGACCCCAGGGAGATACGCAGTATTTT. Its protein is CASRPQGDTQYF.

J is TRBJ2-7 and V is TRBV21-1; the table's D call of TRBD2 was not tested on the DNA. TRBV21-1 is annotated as a pseudogene. This CDR3 comprises 19 residues. CDR3 in amino acids: CASSKALASGRPLSYEQYF. CDR3 nucleotides: TGTGCCAGCAGCAAAGCGCTCGCTAGCGGGAGGCCTCTCTCCTACGAGCAGTACTTC.

The J gene is TRBJ2-1, the V gene TRBV3-1 (or the pseudogene TRBV3-2), with 9 bases lining up with TRBD2. This CDR3 contains 14 residues. Unmatched junction bases numbered 7, after V lost 5 bases and J lost 8 bases. CDR1 LGHDT and CDR2 YNNKEL come from the germline V gene (reference sequence). CDR3 region: CASSTRGRADEQFF. CDR3 sequence (DNA): TGTGCCAGCAGCACCCGCGGGAGGGCGGATGAGCAGTTCTTC.

The chain links TRBV3-1 (or the pseudogene TRBV3-2) to TRBJ2-7; D is uncertain. The CDR3 has 11 amino acids. V was shortened by 5 bases and J by 4 bases, with 6 bases between the two germline ends. Germline loops: CDR1 LGHDT, CDR2 YNNKEL (reference sequence). The CDR3 sequence: CASSFGYEQYF. DNA for the CDR3: TGTGCCAGCAGCTTCGGTTACGAGCAGTACTTC.

The chain has TRBV10-3 and TRBJ2-1, with 16 nucleotides matching TRBD2. The CDR3 extends over 16 amino acids. Trimming at V came to 6 bases and at J to 10 bases, leaving 9 bases not matched to a gene. Germline CDR1 reads ENHRY; CDR2 reads SYGVKD. The CDR3, as DNA: TGTGCCATCAGCGGGAAAGGGACTAGCGGGGGGGAAGAGCAGTTCTTC. It translates to CAISGKGTSGGEEQFF.